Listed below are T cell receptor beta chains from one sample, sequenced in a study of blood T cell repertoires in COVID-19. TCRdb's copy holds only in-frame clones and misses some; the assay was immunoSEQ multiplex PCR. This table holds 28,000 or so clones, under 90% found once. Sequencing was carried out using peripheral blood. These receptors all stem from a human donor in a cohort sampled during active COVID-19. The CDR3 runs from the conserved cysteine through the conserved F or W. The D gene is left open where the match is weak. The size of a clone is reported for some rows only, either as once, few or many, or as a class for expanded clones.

TGCGCCAGCAGCCAAGGGTTGGCTTCCACAGATACGCAGTATTTT	CASSQGLASTDTQYF	TRBV4-3	TRBJ2-3	.	once
TGTGCCAGCAGCCTACAGGGTTCGGGCTCAGATACGCAGTATTTT	CASSLQGSGSDTQYF	TRBV5-4	TRBJ2-3	.	.
TGTGCCAGCAGTTTACTCAGCCAGGGTTCTAACTATGGCTACACCTTC	CASSLLSQGSNYGYTF	TRBV27	TRBJ1-2	.	.
TGTGCCAGCAGGGTGACTGCGAGCACAGATACGCAGTATTTT	CASRVTASTDTQYF	TRBV7-6	TRBJ2-3	.	.
TGTGCCAGCAGCTATGGATTGACAGGGGAAGATGGCTACACCTTC	CASSYGLTGEDGYTF	TRBV7-8	TRBJ1-2	TRBD1	.
TGTGCCAGCAGCGAAGGCTCGGGACAGGGTATGGACAAAGCTTTCTTT	CASSEGSGQGMDKAFF	TRBV11-1	TRBJ1-1	TRBD1	few
TGTGCCAGCAAACCGGGACAGGGGGCTTACGAGCAGTACTTC	CASKPGQGAYEQYF	TRBV6-5	TRBJ2-7	TRBD1	.
TGTGCCAGCAGTTTGTCCCCCCCAGGCGCCTACGAGCAGTACTTC	CASSLSPPGAYEQYF	TRBV28	TRBJ2-7	.	few
TGTGCCACCAGCAGAGATGTAGGGGCAGTGTACTCACCCCTCCACTTT	CATSRDVGAVYSPLHF	TRBV15	TRBJ1-6	.	.
TGTGCCAGCAGCTCTTATTTGGGAGGTATTACTGAAGCTTTCTTT	CASSSYLGGITEAFF	TRBV7-9	TRBJ1-1	.	few
TGTGCCAGCAGCCTTTTACAGGGACTAAATTCACCCCTCCACTTT	CASSLLQGLNSPLHF	TRBV6-5	TRBJ1-6	.	.
TGTGCCAGCTCACCCCAGGTCTCCTATAATTCACCCCTCCACTTT	CASSPQVSYNSPLHF	TRBV18	TRBJ1-6	.	.
TGTGCCAGTTCCGGGACAGGGGGCGGTCAGCCCCAGCATTTT	CASSGTGGGQPQHF	TRBV19	TRBJ1-5	TRBD1	.
TGTGCCAGCAGCTTTACCCCCCTAACAGGGACTAACGATGAAGCTTTCTTT	CASSFTPLTGTNDEAFF	TRBV11-2	TRBJ1-1	.	.
TGTGCCAGCAGCCCCTCTAGCGGGGGGTCAGACAAGCAGTACTTC	CASSPSSGGSDKQYF	TRBV7-7	TRBJ2-7	TRBD2	.
TGTGCCAGCAGCCCCTATCGCAGCGGCCTCCAGGAGACCCAGTACTTC	CASSPYRSGLQETQYF	TRBV14	TRBJ2-5	.	.
TGTGCCAGCAGTTTGCTAGCGGGGTCCACCGGGGAGCTGTTTTTT	CASSLLAGSTGELFF	TRBV27	TRBJ2-2	TRBD2	.
TGTGCCTGGAGTGTACATCCGTCCGACTATGGCTACACCTTC	CAWSVHPSDYGYTF	TRBV30	TRBJ1-2	.	.
TGTGCCAGCAGGGGGACTAGCGGGAGGTCAAGCTCCTACAATGAGCAGTTCTTC	CASRGTSGRSSSYNEQFF	TRBV28	TRBJ2-1	TRBD2	.
TGTGCCAGCAGCCCGAGTTCCCTTGGTCAGGGGGCTTATGGCTACACCTTC	CASSPSSLGQGAYGYTF	TRBV4-2	TRBJ1-2	TRBD1	.
TGTGCCAGTAGTTCTACCTCTAGCACAGATACGCAGTATTTT	CASSSTSSTDTQYF	TRBV19	TRBJ2-3	.	once
TGTGCCAGCAGTTACTCGTACAGGGGAAGCGGAAACACCATATATTTT	CASSYSYRGSGNTIYF	TRBV6-5	TRBJ1-3	TRBD1	.
TGTGCCAGCACCTTAGGCCCGGGGGGCTACACCTTC	CASTLGPGGYTF	TRBV6-5	TRBJ1-2	.	once
TGTGCCAGCAGCCGCCACGCTAGTGCGGCACTAGAAAAACTGTTTTTT	CASSRHASAALEKLFF	TRBV6-2/TRBV6-3	TRBJ1-4	.	.
TGTGCCAGCAGACCAAGGAGTGGTCCGGGAACGGAGACCCAGTACTTC	CASRPRSGPGTETQYF	TRBV7-2	TRBJ2-5	.	once
TGTGCCAGCGCCCGGCGGGGAGCGGGCTACAATGAGCAGTTCTTC	CASARRGAGYNEQFF	TRBV6-4	TRBJ2-1	.	.
TGTGCCAGCAGCCCCACTCTGGGGAGGACGTACAATGAGCAGTTCTTC	CASSPTLGRTYNEQFF	TRBV7-6	TRBJ2-1	.	.
TGTGCCAGCAGCCTGACTACGGGAGGGGAGACCCAGTACTTC	CASSLTTGGETQYF	TRBV7-6	TRBJ2-5	TRBD2	.
TGTGCCAGCAGCCTTTGGGAGAATGAGCAGTTCTTC	CASSLWENEQFF	TRBV14	TRBJ2-1	.	.
TGTGCCACCAGTGACGCTAGCGGGAGGGCCTGGAATGAGCAGTTCTTC	CATSDASGRAWNEQFF	TRBV24-1	TRBJ2-1	TRBD2	.
TGTGCCAGCAGCGTTGGACTAGCGGGGGTCACAGATACGCAGTATTTT	CASSVGLAGVTDTQYF	TRBV9	TRBJ2-3	TRBD2	.
TGCGCCAGCAGCTTGGGTTCGGAGTATGGCTACACCTTC	CASSLGSEYGYTF	TRBV5-1	TRBJ1-2	.	once
TGTGCCAGCAGTGACCCCCCGGGAGTTGGCACAGATACGCAGTATTTT	CASSDPPGVGTDTQYF	TRBV25-1	TRBJ2-3	.	.
TGTGCCTGGAGTGTACGAGGCAGACTCTCTGGAAACACCATATATTTT	CAWSVRGRLSGNTIYF	TRBV30	TRBJ1-3	.	.
TGTGCCAGCAGTGAACGGCAGGGGGATGGCTACACCTTC	CASSERQGDGYTF	TRBV6-1	TRBJ1-2	TRBD1	.
TGTGCCAGTAGTCCTCGACACGACCTTAGCACAGATACGCAGTATTTT	CASSPRHDLSTDTQYF	TRBV19	TRBJ2-3	.	.
TGTGCCAGCAGCTTAAAAGGACTACGAACCTACAATGAGCAGTTCTTC	CASSLKGLRTYNEQFF	TRBV7-9	TRBJ2-1	.	.
TGTGCCAGCAGCCCGGGGCCAAGCGGGGTGGGGAAGGGAAACATTCAGTACTTC	CASSPGPSGVGKGNIQYF	TRBV6-2/TRBV6-3	TRBJ2-4	TRBD2	.
TGTGCCAGTCCGGCTAGCGGGAGTAGGAGCTCCTACAATGAGCAGTTCTTC	CASPASGSRSSYNEQFF	TRBV28	TRBJ2-1	TRBD2	.
TGTGCCAGCAGTTACAACCCCGACAGCTTCGGCTACACCTTC	CASSYNPDSFGYTF	TRBV6-5	TRBJ1-2	.	once
TGTGCCAGCACCTTCCGGGACAGGAATCAGCCCCAGCATTTT	CASTFRDRNQPQHF	TRBV28	TRBJ1-5	TRBD1	.
TGTGCCAGCAGCTTAAATCCGGCAGGGGTAGATACGCAGTATTTT	CASSLNPAGVDTQYF	TRBV7-2	TRBJ2-3	.	.
TGTGCCAGCAGCCCCGGGGTGGCCAGTCGAAGGTCCTACAATGAGCAGTTCTTC	CASSPGVASRRSYNEQFF	TRBV5-6	TRBJ2-1	.	once
TGTGCCAGCAGATTGAACAGGGGTGGTAATGAAAAACTGTTTTTT	CASRLNRGGNEKLFF	TRBV7-8	TRBJ1-4	TRBD1	.
TGTGCCAGCAGCCAAGTGACAGGGTCCGAGCAGTACTTC	CASSQVTGSEQYF	TRBV11-3	TRBJ2-7	TRBD1	.
TGTGCCAGCAATTACCAGGCCAAATTCTATGGCTACACCTTC	CASNYQAKFYGYTF	TRBV19	TRBJ1-2	.	once